These T cell receptor beta chains were read from a single sample in a study of T cell repertoires in cytomegalovirus infection. TCRdb re-called the reads through MiXCR, storing one row per CDR3 protein. The table shows hundreds of thousands of distinct CDR3 sequences, with 33% occurring only once. Their recognized antigens are unknown. Sequences were derived from cultured PBMCs, sampled from culture after CMV antigen stimulation. The receptor source for this set is a human donor in good health (CMV status not recorded). Some clones in this sample may be carry-over from other donors' samples. CDR3s include the opening cysteine and the closing phenylalanine or tryptophan. Clone size appears in some rows only: once, few, many, or a class for an expanded clone.

v_call: TRBV6-2/TRBV6-3
clone_size: .
j_call: TRBJ2-1
cdr3_aa: CASSRAALSSYNEQFF

v_call: TRBV29-1
clone_size: .
j_call: TRBJ1-1
cdr3_aa: CSAKRSLNTEAFF

v_call: TRBV25-1
clone_size: few
j_call: TRBJ2-3
cdr3_aa: CASSESSGGATPRGTQYF

v_call: TRBV10-3
clone_size: once
j_call: TRBJ2-3
cdr3_aa: CAISVGATDTQYF

v_call: TRBV7-8
clone_size: few
j_call: TRBJ2-7
cdr3_aa: CASSLGGGGIDEQYF

v_call: TRBV14
clone_size: once
j_call: TRBJ1-2
cdr3_aa: CASSQDVGRNYGYTF

v_call: TRBV4-1
clone_size: .
j_call: TRBJ1-2
cdr3_aa: CASSQEIRQGYRYTF

v_call: TRBV25-1
clone_size: few
j_call: TRBJ1-2
cdr3_aa: CASSATAFYGYTF

v_call: TRBV12-3/TRBV12-4
clone_size: few
j_call: TRBJ2-1
cdr3_aa: CASSTKRDRWTSYNEQFF

v_call: TRBV6-1
clone_size: .
j_call: TRBJ1-2
cdr3_aa: CASRVTILGGEKSNYGYTF